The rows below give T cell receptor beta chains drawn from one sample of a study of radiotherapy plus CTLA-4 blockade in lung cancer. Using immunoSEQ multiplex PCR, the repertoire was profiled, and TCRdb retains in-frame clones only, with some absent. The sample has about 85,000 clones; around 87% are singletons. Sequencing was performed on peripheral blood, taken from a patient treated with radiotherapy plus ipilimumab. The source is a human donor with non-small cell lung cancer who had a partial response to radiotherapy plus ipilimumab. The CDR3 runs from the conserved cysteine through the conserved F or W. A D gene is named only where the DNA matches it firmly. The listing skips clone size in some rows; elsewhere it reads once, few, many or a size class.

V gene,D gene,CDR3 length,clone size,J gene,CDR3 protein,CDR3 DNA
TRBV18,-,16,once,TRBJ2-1,CASSLSVSSSYNEQFF,TGTGCCAGCTCACTGTCCGTGTCGAGCTCCTACAATGAGCAGTTCTTC
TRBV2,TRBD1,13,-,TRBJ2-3,CTSHRGEVDTQYF,TGTACCAGCCACAGGGGAGAGGTAGATACGCAGTATTTT
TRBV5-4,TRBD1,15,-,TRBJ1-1,CASSSRLTGVTEAFF,TGTGCCAGCAGCTCCCGTCTGACAGGGGTAACTGAAGCTTTCTTT
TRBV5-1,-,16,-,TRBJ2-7,CASSLESGNFPYEQYF,TGCGCCAGCAGCTTGGAGTCAGGGAATTTCCCCTACGAGCAGTACTTC
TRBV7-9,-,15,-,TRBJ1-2,CASSLAGGTQSGYTF,TGTGCCAGCAGCTTAGCCGGGGGGACCCAGTCGGGCTACACCTTC
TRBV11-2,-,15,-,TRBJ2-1,CASSPTGQTYNEQFF,TGTGCCAGCAGCCCGACCGGACAGACCTACAATGAGCAGTTCTTC
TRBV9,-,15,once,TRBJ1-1,CASSARIAGNAEAFF,TGTGCCAGCAGCGCCCGTATTGCGGGGAACGCTGAAGCTTTCTTT
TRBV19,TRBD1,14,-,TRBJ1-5,CASSTYRGHQPQHF,TGTGCCAGTAGTACCTACAGGGGCCATCAGCCCCAGCATTTT
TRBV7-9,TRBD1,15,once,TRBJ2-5,CASSPGDRGRETQYF,TGTGCCAGCAGCCCCGGGGACAGGGGGCGGGAGACCCAGTACTTC
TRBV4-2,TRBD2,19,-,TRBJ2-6,CASSPQEGTSVSGANVLTF,TGTGCCAGCAGCCCGCAAGAGGGGACTAGCGTTTCTGGGGCCAACGTCCTGACTTTC
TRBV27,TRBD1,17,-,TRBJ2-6,CASSRGTGGTGANVLTF,TGTGCCAGCAGTAGAGGGACAGGGGGCACCGGGGCCAACGTCCTGACTTTC
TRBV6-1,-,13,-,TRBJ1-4,CASRIRGDEKLFF,TGTGCCAGCCGGATACGGGGGGACGAAAAACTGTTTTTT
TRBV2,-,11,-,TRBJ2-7,CASSFAYEQYF,TGTGCCAGCAGTTTCGCCTACGAGCAGTACTTC
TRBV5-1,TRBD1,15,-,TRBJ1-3,CASSLTGAVGNTIYF,TGCGCCAGCAGCTTGACAGGGGCCGTCGGAAACACCATATATTTT
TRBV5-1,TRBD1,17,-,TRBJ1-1,CASSLSTMGQGGSEAFF,TGCGCCAGCAGCTTGTCGACGATGGGACAGGGCGGATCTGAAGCTTTCTTT